Below, 3 T cell receptor beta chains from the same sample are listed, as sequenced in a study of human T cells and chemical hapten exposure. Time point of the sample: patch test 2, 6 weeks after DPC sensitization. Described treatment: therapeutic diphenylcyclopropenone sensitization with weekly scalp DPC. TCRdb processed the RACE reads anew with MiXCR; each CDR3 protein has one entry. The sample lists some 350,000 distinct CDR3 sequences, about 6% occurring once. The specimen comprised whole blood, sampled in connection with sensitization to the hapten diphenylcyclopropenone (DPC). The source is a young woman with alopecia areata. Some clones in this sample may be carry-over from other donors' samples.

The chain recombines TRBV12-3 or TRBV12-4 with TRBJ1-5; D is undetermined. This CDR3 has 14 residues. Trimming took 2 bases from V and 9 from J, leaving 14 bases between them. CDR3 DNA: TGTGCCAGCAGTTTATCGTCCCTAAAGGGGCCCCAGCATTTT. This codes for CASSLSSLKGPQHF.

This clonotype was recorded many times. The J gene is TRBJ2-3, the V gene TRBV5-4; 7 bases fit TRBD1. J gave up 0 bases and V 4 bases, and 5 bases lay outside the gene matches. The germline CDR1 and CDR2 sequences are SGHNT and YYREEE (reference sequence). This CDR3 comprises 15 residues. The CDR3 spells CASSLGTVSTDTQYF. CDR3 bases: TGTGCCAGCAGCCTAGGGACAGTTAGCACAGATACGCAGTATTTT.

This clonotype was counted at least ten times. This chain links TRBV10-3 with TRBJ1-2, with 10 bases identical to TRBD1. Germline V gives CDR1 ENHRY, CDR2 SYGVKD. This CDR3 is 14 amino acids long. Germline trimming cut 7 bases from V and 5 bases from J; bases unmatched to any gene: 7. The CDR3 nucleotides read TGTGCCATCAAGGCTGACAGGGGGCCGTATGGCTACACCTTC. Residues: CAIKADRGPYGYTF.